A single sample gave rise to the 27 T cell receptor beta chains below, sequenced in a study of identical twins. TCRdb processed the 5' RACE reads anew with MiXCR; each CDR3 protein has one entry. Of roughly 690,000 distinct CDR3 sequences detected, 21% appear once; the ten largest clones hold about 4.3%. This sample was shared with a second study, whose subject was T cells expressing NK-cell markers.

Sequenced sample: PBMCs. Receptors were obtained from a woman aged 18-30 years in good health.

This rearrangement joins TRBV7-6 to TRBJ2-7; D call uncertain. The CDR3 extends over 15 amino acids. CDR1 is SGHVS and CDR2 is FNYEAQ in the germline V gene. Deletions cut 1 base from V and 3 bases from J, with 13 bases between. The CDR3 bases are TGTGCCAGCAGCTTAGGGGTCAGTAGCTTCTACGAGCAGTACTTC. Protein: CASSLGVSSFYEQYF.

The table lists this clonotype with a few counts. The V call is TRBV12-3 or TRBV12-4, the J call TRBJ1-2; possibly TRBD1 for D (6 bases). V was shortened by 5 bases and J by 2 bases, with 9 bases between the two germline ends. The CDR3 is 13 amino acids. The CDR3 nucleotides are TGTGCCAGCAGTATGGACAGCAACTATGGCTACACCTTC. It codes for CASSMDSNYGYTF.

V gene TRBV9 combines with J gene TRBJ1-3; 7 bases map to TRBD1. Germline V lookup: CDR1 SGDLS, CDR2 YYNGEE. This CDR3 is built from 17 residues. V was pared by 1 base and J by 2 bases, with 9 bases of the junction left unmatched. This chain's CDR3 is CASSVRAGQSTGNTIYF. CDR3 DNA: TGTGCCAGCAGCGTACGGGCGGGACAGTCCACTGGAAACACCATATATTTT.

The chain employs TRBV6-1 and TRBJ2-3, with D unresolved. V was clipped by 4 bases and J by 13 bases, with 3 bases between them. Germline-derived CDR1 and CDR2 are MNHNS and SASEGT. This CDR3 comprises 8 residues. CDR3 sequence reads: CASSGEYF. CDR3 coding DNA: TGTGCCAGCAGTGGGGAGTATTTT.

CDR3 region: CSASLLGEQFF. CDR3 nucleotides: TGCAGTGCTAGCCTACTTGGGGAGCAGTTCTTC. The rearrangement uses TRBV20-1 and TRBJ2-1; D ambiguous. Trimming shortened V by 3 bases and J by 10 bases, and 10 bases separated the two germline ends. Germline loops: CDR1 DFQATT, CDR2 SNEGSKA (reference sequence). The CDR3 runs 11 residues.

Concerning this clonotype itself: A read error may account for a junction end that differs from germline. The gene calls are TRBV7-7 and TRBJ2-2, with TRBD2 identical over 9 bases. The germline V gene encodes CDR1 SSHAT and CDR2 FNYEAQ (reference sequence). The CDR3 runs to 17 residues. CDR3: CASRRGLAGTNTGELFF. The CDR3 DNA reads as TGTGCTAGCAGACGGGGGCTAGCGGGGACCAACACCGGGGAGCTGTTTTTT.

This clonotype appeared a few times. The chain employs TRBV19 and TRBJ2-7; 8 bases align to TRBD1. J lost 2 bases, V lost 2 bases, and 5 bases had no gene match. This CDR3 has 15 amino acids. In germline, CDR1 is LNHDA, CDR2 SQIVND (reference sequence). CDR3 sequence (DNA): TGTGCCAGTAGTATATCGGGGACAGGAACCTACGAGCAGTACTTC. Its translation is CASSISGTGTYEQYF. The full variable domain, in which reference TRBV19 and TRBJ2-7 provide the parts outside the CDR3, is DGGITQSPKYLFRKEGQNVTLSCEQNLNHDAMYWYRQDPGQGLRLIYYSQIVNDFQKGDIAEGYSVSREKKESFPLTVTSAQKNPTAFYLCASSISGTGTYEQYFGPGTRLTVT.

The chain employs TRBV20-1 and TRBJ1-6; TRBD1 aligns across 9 bases. This CDR3 is 13 amino acids long. The germline CDR1 and CDR2 sequences are DFQATT and SNEGSKA (reference sequence). V lost 7 bases to trimming and J lost 5 bases; unmatched junction nucleotides: 3. CDR3 protein: CSVQGANNSPLHF. In nucleotides, the CDR3 is TGCAGTGTACAGGGGGCCAATAATTCACCCCTCCACTTT.

In the case of this clonotype: A read error may produce the germline difference seen at one junction end. The gene calls are TRBV7-2 and TRBJ2-3; 7 bases are shared with TRBD2. CDR1 and CDR2 from the germline V gene are SGHTA and FQGNSA. There are 14 residues in the CDR3. The CDR3 nucleotides read TGTGCCAGCAGCCCCACCCCTGGACTAGGGTTGGAGAGTTTT. This codes for CASSPTPGLGLESF.

The sample holds a few counts of this clonotype. The J gene is TRBJ2-7, the V gene TRBV6-1; the D is unclear. The length of the CDR3 is 16 residues. V gave up 6 bases and J gave up 5 bases, with 23 bases separating them. Germline V gene data show CDR1 as MNHNS and CDR2 as SASEGT. The CDR3 reads CASSERDLPVGNEQYF. The CDR3 region has the DNA TGTGCCAGCAGCGAACGAGACTTACCGGTTGGGAACGAGCAGTACTTC.

The table lists this clonotype with a few counts. The J gene is TRBJ2-4, the V gene TRBV20-1, with 10 bases identical to TRBD2. Unmatched junction bases numbered 8, after V lost 6 bases and J lost 3 bases. This CDR3 spans 15 amino acids. Germline V gene lookup returns CDR1 DFQATT and CDR2 SNEGSKA (reference sequence). The CDR3 is CSAHGLAENKNIQYF. The CDR3 DNA reads TGCAGTGCCCATGGACTAGCGGAAAACAAAAACATTCAGTACTTC.

In this sample, this clonotype turned up a few times. The rearrangement uses TRBV20-1 and TRBJ2-7; TRBD1 matches 9 bases. Germline assignment: CDR1 DFQATT and CDR2 SNEGSKA (reference sequence). Trimming removed 6 bases from V and 4 bases from J; junction bases left unmatched: 7. The CDR3 length is 13 residues. The CDR3 is CSAVPGQGYEQYF. CDR3 bases: TGCAGTGCCGTGCCGGGACAGGGATACGAGCAGTACTTC.

This clonotype was detected only a few times. This sequence joins TRBV9 and TRBJ2-1; the D is unclear. This CDR3 has 15 amino acids. Germline CDR1 SGDLS, CDR2 YYNGEE. The ends were cut back, 0 bases at V and 0 bases at J, with 7 bases in the middle. The CDR3 region has the DNA TGTGCCAGCAGCGTAGCTCTGAGCTCCTACAATGAGCAGTTCTTC. As protein: CASSVALSSYNEQFF.

J is TRBJ1-1 and V is TRBV29-1; tentative D call: TRBD1 (6 bases). V was clipped by 3 bases and J by 7 bases, with 12 bases between them. Germline V CDR1 and CDR2: SQVTM, ANQGSEA. This CDR3 contains 12 residues. The CDR3 loop reads CSVDWGPVEAFF. The CDR3 bases are TGCAGCGTTGATTGGGGGCCGGTTGAAGCTTTCTTT.

This clonotype has a count of ten or more. The V call is TRBV5-1, the J call TRBJ2-1; 10 bases agree with TRBD2. There are 18 residues in the CDR3. The ends lost 4 bases at V and 7 bases at J; junction bases unmatched: 17. Germline CDR1 and CDR2: SGHRS and YFSETQ. The CDR3 bases are TGCGCCAGCAGCCTAAGGGCTCTCCCGGGACTAGCGCGGAATGAGCAGTTCTTC. Protein: CASSLRALPGLARNEQFF. Drawing the rest from reference TRBV5-1 and TRBJ2-1, the complete variable domain is KAGVTQTPRYLIKTRGQQVTLSCSPISGHRSVSWYQQTPGQGLQFLFEYFSETQRNKGNFPGRFSGRQFSNSRSEMNVSTLELGDSALYLCASSLRALPGLARNEQFFGPGTRLTVL.

This clonotype came up a few times. Here the CDR3 reads CASTNRGNSPLHF. In DNA, the CDR3 is TGTGCCTCAACGAACAGGGGCAATTCACCCCTCCACTTT. The V call is TRBV2, the J call TRBJ1-6; 7 nucleotides match TRBD1. The CDR3 extends over 13 amino acids. CDR1 is SNHLY and CDR2 is FYNNEI in the germline V gene. The trim removed 11 bases at V and 7 bases at J, leaving 8 bases unmatched.

The sample holds many counts of this clonotype. The chain is built from TRBV15 and TRBJ2-7; D uncertain. This CDR3 contains 13 residues. Germline V lookup: CDR1 LNHNV, CDR2 YYDKDF (reference sequence). Trimming took 5 bases from V and 2 from J, leaving 10 bases between them. CDR3 residues: CATSSRQAYEQYF. The CDR3 bases are TGTGCCACCAGCTCCCGGCAGGCCTACGAGCAGTACTTC.

The table lists this clonotype with a few counts. The CDR3 region is CSALGTSSYNEQFF. The CDR3 DNA follows: TGCAGTGCTTTGGGGACAAGCTCCTACAATGAGCAGTTCTTC. This chain connects TRBV20-1 to TRBJ2-1, with D possibly being TRBD1 (6 bases). CDR1 and CDR2 (germline): DFQATT, SNEGSKA (reference sequence). The CDR3 sequence is 14 residues long. Trimming removed 5 bases from V and 0 bases from J, with 11 bases in between.

This clonotype was seen many times. The chain is built from TRBV12-3 or TRBV12-4 and TRBJ2-7, with 7 nucleotides matching TRBD2. The CDR3 consists of 15 residues. V dropped 3 bases and J dropped 6; count of bases not matched to a gene: 11. CDR3 loop: CASSFAGLVASEQYF. In DNA form, the CDR3 reads TGTGCCAGCAGTTTCGCAGGACTAGTGGCGTCCGAGCAGTACTTC.

V and J are TRBV4-2 and TRBJ2-3; D is possibly TRBD2 (6 bases). Germline assignment: CDR1 LGHNA and CDR2 YNFKEQ. This CDR3 is 14 amino acids long. Trimming took off 2 bases at V and 8 bases at J, with 14 bases between the two ends. CDR3: CASSQMGEEATQYF. Here the CDR3 DNA reads TGTGCCAGCAGCCAAATGGGGGAGGAGGCTACGCAGTATTTT.

The gene calls are TRBV3-1 and TRBJ2-7; no clear D. Germline CDR1 reads LGHDT; CDR2 reads YNNKEL (reference sequence). V was pared by 1 base and J by 3 bases, with 4 bases between. The CDR3 loop spans 12 amino acids. The CDR3 DNA is TGTGCCAGCAGCCAAGTGTTCTACGAGCAGTACTTC. This encodes CASSQVFYEQYF.

The chain joins TRBV5-1 to TRBJ2-3; 9 bases are a match to TRBD2. Germline V gives CDR1 SGHRS, CDR2 YFSETQ. Trimming removed 4 bases from V and 5 bases from J; junction bases left unmatched: 5. CDR3 length equals 14 residues. The CDR3 DNA sequence: TGCGCCAGCAGCCTAGCGGGGCGGATAGATACGCAGTATTTT. It encodes CASSLAGRIDTQYF.

This clonotype has only a few counts. This chain links TRBV12-3 or TRBV12-4 with TRBJ2-5, with no clear D. The CDR3 is 13 amino acids. V lost 2 bases to trimming and J lost 5 bases, with 9 bases between them. CDR3 sequence reads: CASSLYAWETQYF. In DNA form, the CDR3 reads TGTGCCAGCAGTTTATATGCCTGGGAGACCCAGTACTTC.

The chain uses TRBV5-5 and TRBJ1-3; D is undetermined. Trimming left V 2 bases short and J 0 bases short, with 9 bases between. Germline V gene data show CDR1 as SGHKS and CDR2 as YYEKEE (reference sequence). The CDR3 has 15 residues. DNA for the CDR3: TGTGCCAGCAGCTTTCCGGCTCGCTCTGGAAACACCATATATTTT. Translated: CASSFPARSGNTIYF.

This clonotype was detected a few times. V gene TRBV27 combines with J gene TRBJ2-5; a possible D gene is TRBD2 (5 bases). Between the trimmed V and J ends, which lost 7 bases and 1 base, there was a span of 10 bases. CDR3 length: 13 residues. Germline CDR1 and CDR2: MNHEY and SMNVEV (reference sequence). The CDR3 DNA reads TGTGCCAGCAAACGGACTCTCCAAGAGACCCAGTACTTC. Its translation is CASKRTLQETQYF.

The table lists this clonotype with many counts. The rearrangement uses TRBV20-1 and TRBJ2-7; D is possibly TRBD2 (5 bases). The CDR3 loop spans 11 amino acids. CDR1 is DFQATT, CDR2 SNEGSKA, per germline (reference sequence). Trimming shortened V by 1 base and J by 13 bases, and 14 bases separated the two germline ends. The CDR3 reads CSARVRGSVYF. The CDR3 region has the DNA TGCAGTGCTAGAGTCCGGGGATCAGTCTACTTC.

The chain employs TRBV4-3 and TRBJ2-7; D gene uncertain. Germline CDR1 reads LGHNA; CDR2 reads YSLEER. This CDR3 has 15 amino acids. V lost 4 bases and J 4 bases, leaving 17 bases between the germline ends. CDR3 coding DNA: TGCGCCAGCAGCCTACGACCCTCAATAGTATACGAGCAGTACTTC. Translated: CASSLRPSIVYEQYF.